Following are 19 T cell receptor beta chains from one sample sequenced in a study of cytomegalovirus exposure and HLA in healthy donors. Both 60 Vbeta primers and 13 Jbeta primers went into the PCR. Sequencing was performed with immunoSEQ multiplex PCR; in TCRdb, only in-frame clones are kept and a portion is missing. The sample consists of roughly 170,000 clones, about 80% of them appearing once. Sequencing used PBMCs. The receptors were sampled from a boy aged 5-17 years in good health and CMV-seronegative.

The V call is TRBV6-4, the J call TRBJ2-3, with TRBD1 matching 11 bases. J was trimmed by 4 bases and V by 6 bases; bases with no gene match: 3. CDR1 is MRHNA and CDR2 is SNTAGT in the germline V gene. The CDR3 spans 14 residues. CDR3 DNA sequence: TGTGCCAGCAGCGAGGGACAGGGGGCAGATACGCAGTATTTT. Residues: CASSEGQGADTQYF.

The CDR3 DNA follows: TGTGCCAGCAGCTCATACGGGCTAGCGGGAGCTGGGGCCAACGTCCTGACTTTC. This gives the protein CASSSYGLAGAGANVLTF. This chain connects TRBV7-9 to TRBJ2-6; 10 positions match TRBD2. V trimming: 4 bases; J trimming: 2 bases; junction bases outside the gene matches: 8. The germline gives CDR1 SEHNR, CDR2 FQNEAQ (reference sequence). The CDR3 is 18 residues long.

This clone was found a few times. CDR3 coding DNA: TGCGCCAGCAGCCAACAAACAGGGGTTAATGGCTACACCTTC. This encodes CASSQQTGVNGYTF. The chain uses TRBV5-1 and TRBJ1-2; 7 nucleotides line up with TRBD1. The CDR3 loop spans 14 amino acids. Germline V gene sequence: CDR1 SGHRS, CDR2 YFSETQ. The V segment lost 4 bases and the J segment 6 bases; nucleotides outside the gene matches: 9.

The chain combines TRBV4-1 with TRBJ2-1; TRBD1 matches at 11 bases. With V trimmed by 5 bases and J by 8 bases, 5 bases remained unmatched. Germline-derived CDR1 and CDR2 are MGHRA and YSYEKL. The length of the CDR3 is 14 residues. DNA for the CDR3: TGCGCCAGCAGCTCGGGACAGGGGGTCGATGAGCAGTTCTTC. Translated, it gives CASSSGQGVDEQFF.

CDR3 coding DNA: TGTGCCAGCAGCACCGGGTCAGACACAGATACGCAGTATTTT. Protein product: CASSTGSDTDTQYF. This chain connects TRBV5-4 to TRBJ2-3, with D hard to call. CDR3 length: 14 residues. Germline CDR1 SGHNT, CDR2 YYREEE (reference sequence). Trimming removed 4 bases from V and 2 bases from J, with 11 bases in between.

The chain combines TRBV7-9 with TRBJ1-6; TRBD1 matches 8 bases. The trim removed 5 bases at V and 6 bases at J, leaving 6 bases unmatched. The CDR3 spans 15 residues. In germline, CDR1 is SEHNR, CDR2 FQNEAQ (reference sequence). As DNA, the CDR3 is TGTGCCAGCAGCCCACAGGGGGTTGGTAATTCACCCCTCCACTTT. Translation gives CASSPQGVGNSPLHF.

The V and J genes are TRBV7-2 and TRBJ2-7, with D perhaps matching TRBD2 (5 bases). Deletions cut 1 base from V and 2 bases from J, with 15 bases between. This CDR3 is 16 amino acids long. CDR1 SGHTA and CDR2 FQGNSA come from the germline V gene. The CDR3 is CASSLGERILTYEQYF. In nucleotides, the CDR3 is TGTGCCAGCAGCTTAGGAGAGCGGATACTTACCTACGAGCAGTACTTC.

The V and J genes are TRBV29-1 and TRBJ2-7, with TRBD1 matching over 11 bases. This CDR3 has 15 amino acids. The germline V gene encodes CDR1 SQVTM and CDR2 ANQGSEA. The V and J ends lost 5 bases and 3 bases, in that order; junction bases with no gene match: 9. The CDR3 is CSVLPYGTGGYEQYF. CDR3 nucleotide sequence: TGCAGCGTTCTTCCTTATGGGACAGGGGGCTACGAGCAGTACTTC.

The V and J genes are TRBV19 and TRBJ2-3; 8 bases map to TRBD2. The CDR3 has 19 amino acids. CDR1 and CDR2 (germline): LNHDA, SQIVND (reference sequence). Unmatched junction bases numbered 17, after V lost 6 bases and J lost 0 bases. The CDR3 region is CASSSIPGGQGNSTDTQYF. CDR3 bases: TGTGCCAGTAGCTCTATCCCGGGGGGGCAGGGGAATAGCACAGATACGCAGTATTTT.

V gene TRBV9 combines with J gene TRBJ2-3; D gene unclear. The CDR3 is 17 residues long. CDR1 SGDLS and CDR2 YYNGEE come from the germline V gene. Trimming took off 3 bases at V and 2 bases at J, with 19 bases between the two ends. CDR3 region: CASSEAPLGGSTDTQYF. The CDR3 coding sequence is TGTGCCAGCAGCGAGGCCCCCCTAGGCGGATCCACAGATACGCAGTATTTT.

V and J are TRBV10-1 and TRBJ2-1, with 8 bases matching TRBD2. Germline assignment: CDR1 WNHNN and CDR2 SYGVQD (reference sequence). After removal of 7 bases from V and 9 bases from J, the junction contained 8 bases not matched to a gene. This CDR3 contains 13 residues. The CDR3 here is CASTGGGDGEQFF. CDR3 in DNA: TGCGCCAGCACGGGAGGGGGGGACGGTGAGCAGTTCTTC.

The chain couples TRBV6-6 to TRBJ1-2, with D perhaps matching TRBD1 (6 bases). Trimming shortened V by 2 bases and J by 12 bases, and 19 bases separated the two germline ends. CDR1 is MNHNY and CDR2 is SVGAGI in the germline V gene (reference sequence). CDR3 length: 14 residues. CDR3 amino acids: CASSYGGDKVPHTF. The CDR3 nucleotides read TGTGCCAGCAGTTACGGGGGGGACAAGGTCCCCCACACCTTC.

The chain employs TRBV30 and TRBJ2-1, with 7 bases identical to TRBD2. Germline-derived CDR1 and CDR2 are GTSNPN and SVGIG (reference sequence). V shed 3 bases, J shed 4 bases, and the junction held 9 bases outside the gene matches. The CDR3 runs 15 residues. In DNA, the CDR3 is TGTGCCTGGAGGAGCTTGCCGGGAGGTTACAATGAGCAGTTCTTC. As protein: CAWRSLPGGYNEQFF.

The chain uses TRBV11-1 and TRBJ2-5; D possibly corresponds to TRBD2 (5 bases). There are 14 residues in the CDR3. From germline, CDR1 is SGHAT and CDR2 FQDESV (reference sequence). V was pared by 1 base and J by 5 bases, with 11 bases between. The DNA for the CDR3 is TGTGCCAGCAGCTTAGTTGGGTCGGGGGAGACCCAGTACTTC. Its translation is CASSLVGSGETQYF.

The chain joins TRBV30 to TRBJ2-3; 11 bases map to TRBD2. V trimming: 5 bases; J trimming: 2 bases; junction bases outside the gene matches: 6. The germline V gene encodes CDR1 GTSNPN and CDR2 SVGIG (reference sequence). The CDR3 runs 15 residues. The CDR3 sequence is CAWGKLAGVTDTQYF. The CDR3, as DNA: TGTGCCTGGGGCAAACTAGCGGGGGTCACAGATACGCAGTATTTT.

The chain joins TRBV10-3 to TRBJ1-2; D unclear. The V and J ends lost 0 bases and 3 bases respectively, with 11 bases between them. The CDR3 loop spans 15 amino acids. Per germline, CDR1 ENHRY and CDR2 SYGVKD. The DNA for the CDR3 is TGTGCCATCAGTGAGTCCCCTAGGGAGTACTATGGCTACACCTTC. Protein: CAISESPREYYGYTF.

The genes are TRBV6-6 and TRBJ2-7; D might be TRBD2 (6 bases). From germline, CDR1 is MNHNY and CDR2 SVGAGI (reference sequence). The V and J ends lost 2 bases and 5 bases respectively, with 10 bases between them. The CDR3 covers 13 residues. The CDR3 sequence is CASSYRGSDEQYF. The CDR3 nucleotides are TGTGCCAGCAGTTACCGGGGGTCCGACGAGCAGTACTTC.

The chain links TRBV13 to TRBJ1-5; D gene ambiguous. Deletions cut 0 bases from V and 5 bases from J, with 11 bases between. The CDR3 sequence is 15 residues long. Germline-derived CDR1 and CDR2 are PRHDT and FYEKMQ (reference sequence). The CDR3 reads CASSLGFGRDQPQHF. CDR3 nucleotides: TGTGCCAGCAGCTTAGGCTTCGGTAGAGATCAGCCCCAGCATTTT.

CDR3 nucleotide sequence: TGTGCCAGCTCACCCCCCGTGAGGGTCGCCAACGAGCAGTACTTC. Translation gives CASSPPVRVANEQYF. The V gene is TRBV18, the J gene TRBJ2-7, with D perhaps TRBD2 (5 bases). Trimming removed 3 bases at V and 5 bases at J, with 17 bases between. CDR1 is KGHSH and CDR2 is LQKENI in the germline V gene. This CDR3 region has 15 residues.